This TCR beta chain was profiled in a study of molecular identifiers for immune sequencing clone quantification. Germline assignment: CDR1 SGHDN and CDR2 FVKESK. The V segment lost 5 bases and the J segment 0 bases; nucleotides outside the gene matches: 9. There are 17 residues in the CDR3. TCRdb ran MiXCR on the PCR reads and lists one entry per CDR3 protein. The data show tens of thousands of distinct CDR3 sequences, under 20% seen once. The sample taken for sequencing was naive CD8+ T cells from blood, with Jurkat cell RNA spiked in. As for subset: FACS-sorted CD8+CD4-CCR7+CD45RA+ naive T cells. This clonotype was sampled from a human donor in good health. Some libraries in this study had Jurkat cell RNA spiked in. The V gene is TRBV14, the J gene TRBJ2-2, with 7 bases fitting TRBD1. CDR3: CASSNLQGTPNTGELFF. The CDR3 bases are TGTGCCAGCAGCAACCTACAGGGGACCCCGAACACCGGGGAGCTGTTTTTT.